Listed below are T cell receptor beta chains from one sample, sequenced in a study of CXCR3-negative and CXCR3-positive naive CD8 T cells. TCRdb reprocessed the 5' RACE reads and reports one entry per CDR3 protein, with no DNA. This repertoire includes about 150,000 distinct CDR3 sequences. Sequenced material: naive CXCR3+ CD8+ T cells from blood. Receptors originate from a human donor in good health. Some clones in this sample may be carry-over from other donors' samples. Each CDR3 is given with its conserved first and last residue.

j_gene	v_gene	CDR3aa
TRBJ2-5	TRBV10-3	CAISEAVGQETQYF
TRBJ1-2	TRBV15	CATSVEGQHGYTF
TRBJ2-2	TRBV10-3	CAISTANTGELFF
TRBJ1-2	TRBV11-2	CASSQGLLLYGYTF
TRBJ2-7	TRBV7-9	CASSSGQIDYEQYF
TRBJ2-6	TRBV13	CASSYDRDPTSGANVLTF
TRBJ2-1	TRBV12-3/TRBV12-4	CASTEASYNEQFF
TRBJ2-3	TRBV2	CASSGTSGEYTDTQYF
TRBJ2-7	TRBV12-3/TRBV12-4	CASSLEALAGGLPYEQYF
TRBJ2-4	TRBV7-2	CASSLWASGILLAKNIQYF
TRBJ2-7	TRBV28	CASSFKVTYEQYF
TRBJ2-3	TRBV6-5	CASSFTVGDTQYF
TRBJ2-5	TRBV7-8	CASSRRAPVKETQYF
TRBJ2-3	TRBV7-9	CASSALDTQYF
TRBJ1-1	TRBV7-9	CASIDPDRGDSEAFF
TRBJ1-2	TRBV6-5	CASSYSGRGGRDYGYTF
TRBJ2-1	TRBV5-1	CASSSAQRTGDEQFF
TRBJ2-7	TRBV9	CASSAHRGSGEQYF
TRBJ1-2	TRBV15	CATSRDFLDVSIGYGYTF
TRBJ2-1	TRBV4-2	CASTTIMGLGYNEQFF
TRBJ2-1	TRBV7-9	CASSLTTGDNEQFF
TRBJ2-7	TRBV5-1	CASSQLQGFPYEQYF
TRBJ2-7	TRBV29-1	CSVRAGVEQYF
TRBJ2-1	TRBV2	CASRGSWTSGEPNEQFF
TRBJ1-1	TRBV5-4	CASSLQDRVAFF
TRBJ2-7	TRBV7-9	CASAHGGNPYEQYF
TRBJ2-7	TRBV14	CASSQDRDREYEQYF
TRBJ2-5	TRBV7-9	CASSLPGTFQETQYF
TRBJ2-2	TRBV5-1	CASSFGTLNTGELFF
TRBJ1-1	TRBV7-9	CASLGGDTEAFF
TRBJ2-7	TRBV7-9	CASSPGTGGFNEQYF
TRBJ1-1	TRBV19	CASSIRENTEAFF
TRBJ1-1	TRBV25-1	CASSEMRGMNTEAFF
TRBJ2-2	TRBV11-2	CAVGGVNTGELFF
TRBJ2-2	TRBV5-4	CASSLARPSGRTGELFF
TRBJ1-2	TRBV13	CASSLGLTLNYGYTF
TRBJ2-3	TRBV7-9	CASSRFRPGGRTDTQYF
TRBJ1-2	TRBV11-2	CASSTYGAYGYTF
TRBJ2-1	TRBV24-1	CATSDFRGWDEQFF
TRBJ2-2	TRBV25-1	CASSEGRGMNTGELFF
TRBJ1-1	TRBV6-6	CASSYSPVWVNTEAFF
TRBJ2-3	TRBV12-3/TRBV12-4	CASSGNYLPSTDTQYF
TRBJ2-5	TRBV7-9	CASSTRTGERETQYF
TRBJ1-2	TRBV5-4	CASSLQGYGYTF
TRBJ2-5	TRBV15	CATSLGRSERETQYF
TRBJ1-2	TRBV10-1	CASSESHRDDYVDTF
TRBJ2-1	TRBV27	CASGLSSYNEQFF